This section outlines one T cell receptor beta chain sequence together with its context. Other nucleotide sequences in the sample specify the same CDR3. This specimen belongs to a study of blood T cell repertoires in COVID-19. TCRdb keeps only in-frame clones here, not all; method: immunoSEQ multiplex PCR. The sample holds 150,000 to 200,000 clones, around 88% seen once. There are 17 residues in the CDR3. V is TRBV21-1 and J is TRBJ2-7; the D call TRBD1 from the table was never checked on the DNA. TRBV21-1 is a pseudogene locus. Sequencing used peripheral blood. The clonotype was recovered from a human donor in a cohort sampled during active COVID-19. The DNA for the CDR3 is TGTGCCAGTAGCACGATGGGCCGACAGCCATTCTCCTACGAGCAGTACTTC. Residues: CASSTMGRQPFSYEQYF.